The 19 T cell receptor beta chains below come from one sample, sequenced in a study of human T cells and chemical hapten exposure. This sample's time point: patch test 1, 2 weeks after DPC sensitization. Treatment described: therapeutic diphenylcyclopropenone sensitization with weekly scalp DPC. MiXCR was run by TCRdb on the RACE reads, yielding one entry per CDR3 protein. The sample shows 95,000 to 130,000 distinct CDR3 sequences, 9.5% to 13% of them seen only once. The input for sequencing was whole blood, taken in connection with sensitization to the hapten diphenylcyclopropenone (DPC). These receptors were obtained from a woman aged 45-59 years with alopecia areata. Some clones in this sample may be carry-over from other donors' samples.

V usage is TRBV28 and J usage is TRBJ1-5; D remains unclear. CDR3 length equals 13 residues. With 7 bases removed from V and 3 bases from J, the gap between germline ends came to 10 bases. Germline CDR1 and CDR2: MDHEN and SYDVKM. CDR3 protein: CASIRDANQPQHF. The CDR3 DNA reads TGTGCCAGCATTCGGGATGCCAATCAGCCCCAGCATTTT.

The chain recombines TRBV20-1 with TRBJ2-3; D not resolved. V lost 3 bases, J lost 6 bases, and 7 bases lay in between. The CDR3 length is 11 residues. Germline lookup yields CDR1 DFQATT and CDR2 SNEGSKA (reference sequence). The CDR3 bases are TGCAGTGCTAGTCTATTTGATACGCAGTATTTT. Its translation: CSASLFDTQYF.

This clonotype came up a few times. The chain employs TRBV18 and TRBJ2-3; D possibly matches TRBD1 or TRBD2 (5 bases each). Germline V gives CDR1 KGHSH, CDR2 LQKENI. The V and J ends lost 3 bases and 2 bases respectively, with 12 bases between them. The CDR3 runs 15 residues. Here the CDR3 DNA reads TGTGCCAGCTCACCCCTGGGACGGCTCACAGATACGCAGTATTTT. This sequence encodes CASSPLGRLTDTQYF.

This clonotype was seen a few times. The V gene is TRBV25-1, the J gene TRBJ2-2; D might be TRBD1 (5 bases). CDR3 length: 14 residues. The V gene lost 7 bases and the J gene lost 1 base, with 10 bases spanning the gap. The germline CDR1 and CDR2 sequences are MGHDK and SYGVNS. The CDR3 loop is CASTTTENTGELFF. The CDR3 DNA sequence: TGTGCCAGCACGACGACAGAGAACACCGGGGAGCTGTTTTTT. Variable domain in full (rest from reference TRBV25-1 and TRBJ2-2): EADIYQTPRYLVIGTGKKITLECSQTMGHDKMYWYQQDPGMELHLIHYSYGVNSTEKGDLSSESTVSRIRTEHFPLTLESARPSHTSQYLCASTTTENTGELFFGEGSRLTVL.

This clonotype appeared once. The chain uses TRBV11-2 and TRBJ2-7, with a tentative D call TRBD2 (5 bases). The CDR3 has 18 residues. CDR1 is SGHAT, CDR2 FQNNGV, per germline. Trimming removed 0 bases at V and 2 bases at J, with 20 bases between. The chain's CDR3 is CASSLDIRLQRRPYEQYF. The CDR3 DNA reads as TGTGCCAGCAGCTTAGATATTCGCTTGCAGCGGAGGCCCTACGAGCAGTACTTC.

At least ten counts were recorded for this clonotype. This rearrangement joins TRBV7-9 to TRBJ1-3; the match to TRBD1 covers 7 bases. Trimming cost V 5 bases and J 0 bases; bases outside gene matches: 7. This CDR3 contains 16 residues. Germline CDR1 is SEHNR and CDR2 is FQNEAQ (reference sequence). The CDR3 here is CASSRTGFSSGNTIYF. The CDR3 DNA reads as TGTGCCAGCAGCCGGACAGGATTCAGCTCTGGAAACACCATATATTTT.

This clonotype was recorded at least ten times. Here the CDR3 DNA reads TGTGCCAGTAGGGTGGACAGGAACACTGAAGCTTTCTTT. Protein product: CASRVDRNTEAFF. The genes are TRBV19 and TRBJ1-1, with D maybe TRBD1 (6 bases). The V gene's germline CDR1 is LNHDA and CDR2 SQIVND (reference sequence). The V end was cut by 6 bases, the J end by 1 base, with 9 bases between. The CDR3 is made up of 13 amino acids.

The chain employs TRBV11-2 and TRBJ2-3; D unclear. This CDR3 contains 12 residues. The V gene's germline CDR1 is SGHAT and CDR2 FQNNGV. V lost 6 bases and J lost 6, with 10 bases in between. The CDR3: CASRQMLDTQYF. DNA for the CDR3: TGTGCCAGCAGACAGATGTTGGATACGCAGTATTTT. Looking up the rest from reference TRBV11-2 and TRBJ2-3 gives the full variable domain: EAGVAQSPRYKIIEKRQSVAFWCNPISGHATLYWYQQILGQGPKLLIQFQNNGVVDDSQLPKDRFSAERLKGVDSTLKIQPAKLEDSAVYLCASRQMLDTQYFGPGTRLTVL.

Many counts were recorded for this clonotype. The chain uses TRBV3-1 and TRBJ1-5; D is possibly TRBD1 (6 bases). V lost 4 bases and J lost 6, with 10 bases in between. CDR1 LGHDT and CDR2 YNNKEL come from the germline V gene (reference sequence). The CDR3 spans 13 residues. CDR3 nucleotide sequence: TGTGCCAGCAGCCGGACAGACGCTCAGCCCCAGCATTTT. Amino acid sequence: CASSRTDAQPQHF.

DNA for the CDR3: TGCGCCAGCATGGCGGCAGGCCAAGGCGAACAGTACTTC. Its protein is CASMAAGQGEQYF. V gene TRBV5-1 combines with J gene TRBJ2-7; D not certain. The V end lost 6 bases, the J end lost 10 bases, and 20 bases lay between the germline ends. This CDR3 has 13 amino acids. CDR1 SGHRS and CDR2 YFSETQ come from the germline V gene.

For the CDR3, the DNA is TGTGCCAGCACTCAGGAAACAGGGCTAAGCAATCAGCCCCAGCATTTT. Encoded protein: CASTQETGLSNQPQHF. V is TRBV2 and J is TRBJ1-5; tentative D call: TRBD1 (6 bases). Germline lookup yields CDR1 SNHLY and CDR2 FYNNEI. There are 16 residues in the CDR3. With 7 bases removed from V and 1 base from J, the gap between germline ends came to 17 bases.

The V gene is TRBV18, the J gene TRBJ2-3, with unresolved D. V was trimmed by 5 bases and J by 2 bases, leaving 11 bases between them. CDR3 size: 14 residues. CDR1 and CDR2 (germline): KGHSH, LQKENI. The CDR3 protein is CASSDGLDTDTQYF. Written as DNA, the CDR3 is TGTGCCAGCTCAGACGGATTGGACACAGATACGCAGTATTTT.

The chain joins TRBV5-1 to TRBJ2-5; possibly TRBD1 for D (6 bases). CDR3 length: 13 residues. Trimming cost V 4 bases and J 5 bases, with 12 bases left between them. Per germline, CDR1 SGHRS and CDR2 YFSETQ. CDR3 DNA sequence: TGCGCCAGCAGCAAGGACGGACAGGAGACCCAGTACTTC. It is translated as CASSKDGQETQYF.

The table lists this clonotype with a few counts. The chain combines TRBV12-3 or TRBV12-4 with TRBJ2-7, with 10 bases aligning to TRBD2. The CDR3 contains 21 residues. The V and J ends lost 3 bases and 6 bases, in that order; junction bases with no gene match: 26. CDR3: CASSFVPRLKAGGPSGLEQYF. As DNA, the CDR3 is TGTGCCAGCAGTTTTGTCCCAAGGCTAAAAGCGGGGGGGCCATCTGGGCTCGAGCAGTACTTC.

In its sample, this clonotype was seen once. The J gene is TRBJ2-5, the V gene TRBV25-1; D gene ambiguous. The CDR3 runs to 14 residues. CDR1 is MGHDK and CDR2 is SYGVNS in the germline V gene. The germline V and J ends were trimmed by 3 bases and 8 bases, with 16 bases remaining between them. The CDR3 is CASSDNNYLGTQYF. In DNA form, the CDR3 reads TGTGCCAGCAGTGATAACAACTACCTCGGCACCCAGTACTTC.

The chain carries TRBV7-9 and TRBJ2-1; either TRBD1 or TRBD2 may fit D (5 bases each). Germline V CDR1 and CDR2: SEHNR, FQNEAQ (reference sequence). Trimming cost V 3 bases and J 7 bases, with 13 bases left between them. This CDR3 region has 14 residues. The CDR3 spells CASSLDWGRNEQFF. The CDR3 bases are TGTGCCAGCAGCTTGGACTGGGGCCGAAATGAGCAGTTCTTC.

In its sample, this clonotype was seen a few times. The rearrangement joins TRBV7-2 to TRBJ1-2; possibly TRBD1 for D (6 bases). CDR1 and CDR2 (germline): SGHTA, FQGNSA. The ends were cut back, 1 base at V and 0 bases at J, with 9 bases in the middle. The CDR3 has 15 amino acids. In DNA form, the CDR3 reads TGTGCCAGCAGCTTAGACAGGGAGGCTAACTATGGCTACACCTTC. Translating gives CASSLDREANYGYTF.

This clonotype was observed a few times. The chain is built from TRBV28 and TRBJ1-5; 7 bases match TRBD1. The CDR3 consists of 17 residues. Germline trimming cut 3 bases from V and 6 bases from J; bases unmatched to any gene: 14. Germline V lookup: CDR1 MDHEN, CDR2 SYDVKM. This CDR3 is CASSFRFRGRSGQPQHF. As DNA, the CDR3 is TGTGCCAGCAGTTTCCGTTTCAGGGGGAGAAGCGGTCAGCCCCAGCATTTT.

This clonotype was seen only a few times. This rearrangement joins TRBV5-1 to TRBJ2-6, with 8 nucleotides matching TRBD1. Looked up from germline, CDR1 is SGHRS and CDR2 is YFSETQ. The V and J ends lost 5 bases and 0 bases, in that order; junction bases with no gene match: 10. The CDR3 length is 18 residues. For the CDR3, the DNA is TGCGCCAGCAGTTTTATGACAGGGGTCCCCTCTGGGGCCAACGTCCTGACTTTC. This gives the protein CASSFMTGVPSGANVLTF.